These 18 T cell receptor beta chains came from one sample sequenced in a study of vaccination and CD4 T cells after COVID-19 (dated 2022 in TCRdb). Their target antigens are unknown. Receptors were amplified or captured by PCR. For sequencing, an Illumina iSeq 100 was employed. TCR sequencing of DNA from cultured CD4+ T cells used the Oncomine TCR Beta short-read assay at the Johns Hopkins FTIC core. The public reads were reanalyzed by TCRdb: fastp trimming at Q25, MiXCR alignment, in-frame beta chains only. CDR3 protein duplicates are merged, each entry listing the most common genes and DNA. This sample has approximately 19,000 distinct CDR3 sequences in its table, and 51% of those were observed once. Around 9.6% of the sample is in the top ten clones. This specimen's treatment or condition label, per the study, means: roughly 10-day PBMC culture with coronavirus spike peptide pools or control peptides (ViraFEST assay).

Sequencing used CD4+ T cells from blood, cultured in vitro, obtained before SARS-CoV-2 vaccination. The receptors originated from a human donor who had recovered from COVID-19.

The chain combines TRBV5-4 with TRBJ1-6; D not certain. The CDR3 extends over 15 amino acids. V lost 2 bases and J lost 6, with 12 bases in between. In germline, CDR1 is SGHNT, CDR2 YYREEE (reference sequence). The CDR3 reads CASSFLGRSNSPLHF. Here the CDR3 DNA reads TGTGCCAGCAGCTTTCTCGGACGGAGTAATTCACCCCTCCACTTT.

This clonotype appeared a few times. The V call is TRBV19, the J call TRBJ1-2; TRBD1 might be the D (5 bases). Germline V gene lookup returns CDR1 LNHDA and CDR2 SQIVND (reference sequence). The CDR3 consists of 15 residues. The ends were cut back, 8 bases at V and 4 bases at J, with 20 bases in the middle. The CDR3 here is CASVRESRASYGYTF. DNA for the CDR3: TGTGCCAGTGTCCGTGAGTCCAGGGCGAGCTATGGCTACACCTTC.

The chain recombines TRBV7-6 with TRBJ2-7; 12 nucleotides line up with TRBD2. This CDR3 region has 16 residues. J lost 4 bases, V lost 1 base, and 5 bases had no gene match. Germline V gives CDR1 SGHVS, CDR2 FNYEAQ. The CDR3 loop is CASSLGLAGEAYEQYF. The CDR3 region has the DNA TGTGCCAGCAGCTTAGGACTAGCGGGAGAAGCTTACGAGCAGTACTTC.

This clonotype was picked up a small number of times. The chain has TRBV20-1 and TRBJ2-3; a weak D match, TRBD1 (6 bases). This CDR3 is 14 amino acids long. Germline assignment: CDR1 DFQATT and CDR2 SNEGSKA (reference sequence). Trimming took off 0 bases at V and 6 bases at J, with 13 bases between the two ends. CDR3 residues: CSARDSEGQDTQYF. Written as DNA, the CDR3 is TGCAGTGCTAGAGATAGTGAAGGACAGGATACGCAGTATTTT.

This clonotype was detected a few times. V and J are TRBV5-3 and TRBJ1-5; D is unresolved. TRBV5-3 is noted as an ORF with a role that remains uncertain. Trimming shortened V by 0 bases and J by 0 bases, and 10 bases separated the two germline ends. This CDR3 region has 16 residues. CDR3 nucleotides: TGTGCCAGAAGCTTGGACGAGAACGATAGCAATCAGCCCCAGCATTTT. It codes for CARSLDENDSNQPQHF.

This sequence joins TRBV9 and TRBJ2-2; D is unclear. V shed 0 bases and J shed 3 bases, with 6 bases lying between them. CDR1 SGDLS and CDR2 YYNGEE come from the germline V gene. This CDR3 spans 14 amino acids. The CDR3 protein is CASSVVRDTGELFF. The CDR3 DNA follows: TGTGCCAGCAGCGTAGTTCGGGACACCGGGGAGCTGTTTTTT.

The chain carries TRBV9 and TRBJ1-2; D remains unclear. Germline assignment: CDR1 SGDLS and CDR2 YYNGEE. V was pared by 1 base and J by 4 bases, with 11 bases between. This CDR3 has 14 residues. The CDR3 DNA sequence: TGTGCCAGCAGCGTATCGGGAGGCGCCTATGGCTACACCTTC. Residues: CASSVSGGAYGYTF.

The chain employs TRBV15 and TRBJ2-5, with D uncertain. Germline CDR1 and CDR2: LNHNV and YYDKDF (reference sequence). The CDR3 runs 12 residues. V gave up 0 bases and J gave up 7 bases, with 6 bases separating them. The CDR3 region has the DNA TGTGCCACCAGCAGAGATTTTGTGACCCAGTACTTC. Its protein is CATSRDFVTQYF.

The chain uses TRBV15 and TRBJ2-5; 8 bases line up with TRBD2. CDR1 and CDR2 from the germline V gene are LNHNV and YYDKDF (reference sequence). This CDR3 contains 19 residues. V gave up 5 bases and J gave up 3 bases; unmatched junction bases: 20. CDR3 in amino acids: CATSLERKSGSGEEETQYF. In nucleotides, the CDR3 is TGTGCCACCAGCTTAGAACGGAAAAGCGGGAGCGGGGAAGAAGAGACCCAGTACTTC. Based on the CDR3 plus reference TRBV15 and TRBJ2-5, the full variable domain is DAMVIQNPRYQVTQFGKPVTLSCSQTLNHNVMYWYQQKSSQAPKLLFHYYDKDFNNEADTPDNFQSRRPNTSFCFLDIRSPGLGDTAMYLCATSLERKSGSGEEETQYFGPGTRLLVL.

Only a few counts were recorded for this clonotype. The chain joins TRBV7-2 to TRBJ2-5; 7 bases are a match to TRBD1. V lost 5 bases and J lost 5; bases outside the gene matches: 8. Germline assignment: CDR1 SGHTA and CDR2 FQGNSA. This CDR3 has 14 residues. CDR3 loop: CASSRQGLLETQYF. CDR3 DNA sequence: TGTGCCAGCAGCCGACAGGGATTGCTGGAGACCCAGTACTTC.

This clonotype came up a few times. CDR3 sequence (DNA): TGCAGTGCCCAATCGAGCTACGAGCAGTACTTC. Its translation is CSAQSSYEQYF. This chain uses TRBV20-1 with TRBJ2-7; no firm D call. Germline loops: CDR1 DFQATT, CDR2 SNEGSKA (reference sequence). The CDR3 totals 11 residues. The V gene lost 6 bases and the J gene lost 3 bases, with 9 bases spanning the gap.

The J gene is TRBJ2-7, the V gene TRBV12-3 or TRBV12-4, with D perhaps TRBD2 (6 bases). Trimming shortened V by 5 bases and J by 3 bases, and 17 bases separated the two germline ends. This CDR3 is built from 15 residues. CDR3 coding DNA: TGTGCCAGCAGTCCCCGATCCTCCGGGGGCTACGAGCAGTACTTC. Its translation: CASSPRSSGGYEQYF.

The chain couples TRBV12-3 or TRBV12-4 to TRBJ2-1, with TRBD2 matching 13 bases. V dropped 6 bases and J dropped 8; count of bases not matched to a gene: 1. This CDR3 spans 13 amino acids. CDR3 region: CASSGLAGDEQFF. As DNA, the CDR3 is TGTGCCAGCAGCGGACTAGCGGGAGATGAGCAGTTCTTC.

This rearrangement joins TRBV3-1 to TRBJ2-1; 7 bases are a match to TRBD1. CDR1 is LGHDT, CDR2 YNNKEL, per germline (reference sequence). With V trimmed by 2 bases and J by 0 bases, 10 bases remained unmatched. This CDR3 has 18 amino acids. The CDR3 sequence: CASSQRTRGRSSYNEQFF. The CDR3 bases are TGTGCCAGCAGCCAAAGAACAAGGGGGCGAAGCTCCTACAATGAGCAGTTCTTC.

The rearrangement joins TRBV20-1 to TRBJ2-1; the match to TRBD2 covers 8 bases. Germline CDR1 and CDR2: DFQATT and SNEGSKA (reference sequence). V lost 0 bases, J lost 4 bases, and 5 bases stayed unmatched. This CDR3 has 15 amino acids. The CDR3 DNA reads TGCAGTGCTAGAGAAAGCGGGAGTATATACAATGAGCAGTTCTTC. This encodes CSARESGSIYNEQFF.

V gene TRBV29-1 combines with J gene TRBJ1-2; TRBD1 might be the D (5 bases). With 6 bases removed from V and 4 bases from J, the gap between germline ends came to 18 bases. This CDR3 region has 14 residues. The germline V gene has CDR1 SQVTM and CDR2 ANQGSEA. The CDR3, as DNA: TGCAGCGTGCTCGGGACCCGAGAAACCTATGGCTACACCTTC. Its translation is CSVLGTRETYGYTF.

The rearrangement links TRBV5-1 to TRBJ2-7; no reliable D call. The germline gives CDR1 SGHRS, CDR2 YFSETQ. This CDR3 has 15 residues. Trimming removed 1 base from V and 9 bases from J, with 20 bases in between. CDR3 region: CASSLSRALPAGQYF. CDR3 sequence (DNA): TGCGCCAGCAGCTTGTCCCGGGCGCTGCCTGCCGGGCAGTACTTC.

CDR3 DNA sequence: TGTGCCAGCAGCGTAGGGAGTAAGGGGGATACGCAGTATTTT. Its protein is CASSVGSKGDTQYF. The gene calls are TRBV9 and TRBJ2-3, with TRBD1 as a possible D gene (5 bases). Germline values: CDR1 SGDLS, CDR2 YYNGEE. The CDR3 contains 14 residues. V shed 0 bases and J shed 6 bases, with 11 bases lying between them.